The 30 T cell receptor beta chains listed next were all sequenced from one sample in a study of beta chain features in type 1 diabetes. Study-level points and caveats: All four CD4+ subsets of Type 1 diabetes patients contained TCRB CDR3s that were moderately but significantly shorter.

The entirety of the isolated RNA underwent reverse transcription, so expressed TCRB transcripts were sequenced. Assay used: immunoSEQ multiplex PCR; TCRdb lists only in-frame clones, some missing. The table shows around 310,000 clones, with roughly 14% occurring only once. These receptors have no known antigen. Sequenced: naive CD4+ T cells from blood. These TCRs come from a woman younger than 35 with type 1 diabetes.

V and J are TRBV21-1 and TRBJ2-7; the table assigns TRBD1, which was not confirmed against the DNA. TRBV21-1 is a pseudogene locus. CDR3 length: 14 residues. The CDR3 nucleotides read TGTGCCAGCAGCCTGGGACAGGGGCGCTACGAGCAGTACGTC. Residues: CASSLGQGRYEQYV.

V is TRBV11-2 and J is TRBJ2-7, with D possibly TRBD1 on 6 matching bases. V was trimmed by 4 bases and J by 4 bases, leaving 8 bases between them. Germline CDR1 and CDR2: SGHAT and FQNNGV. CDR3 length: 12 amino acids. Here the CDR3 reads CASSSQGYEQYV. The DNA for the CDR3 is TGTGCCAGCAGCTCACAGGGTTACGAGCAGTACGTC.

The V call is TRBV2, the J call TRBJ1-2, with D maybe TRBD1 (5 bases). The germline V gene encodes CDR1 SNHLY and CDR2 FYNNEI. CDR3 size: 16 residues. The ends were cut back, 6 bases at V and 7 bases at J, with 24 bases in the middle. The CDR3 sequence is CASRSGRGLEISGYTF. The CDR3 nucleotides are TGTGCCAGCAGGTCGGGGCGGGGCCTGGAGATAAGTGGCTACACCTTC. Variable domain in full (rest from reference TRBV2 and TRBJ1-2): EPEVTQTPSHQVTQMGQEVILRCVPISNHLYFYWYRQILGQKVEFLVSFYNNEISEKSEIFDDQFSVERPDGSNFTLKIRSTKLEDSAMYFCASRSGRGLEISGYTFGSGTRLTVV.

This clone appeared a few times. This chain links TRBV18 with TRBJ2-7; 11 bases match TRBD2. Germline values: CDR1 KGHSH, CDR2 LQKENI. The CDR3 has 15 amino acids. V shed 1 base, J shed 5 bases, and the junction held 4 bases outside the gene matches. Here the CDR3 DNA reads TGTGCCAGCTCACCACTAGCGGGAGGGTTTAACGAGCAGTACTTC. Translated: CASSPLAGGFNEQYF.

This clone has more than one count but fewer than ten. The rearrangement uses TRBV28 and TRBJ1-2, with 7 bases matching TRBD1. This CDR3 contains 15 residues. Germline values: CDR1 MDHEN, CDR2 SYDVKM. V lost 7 bases to trimming and J lost 3 bases; unmatched junction nucleotides: 11. CDR3 in amino acids: CASTSGGQRDYGYTF. CDR3 in DNA: TGTGCCAGCACATCTGGGGGACAGAGGGACTATGGCTACACCTTC.

This clone was counted between two and nine times. The chain recombines TRBV29-1 with TRBJ1-4, with D possibly TRBD1 on 6 matching bases. This CDR3 is 12 amino acids long. The germline V gene encodes CDR1 SQVTM and CDR2 ANQGSEA. Trimming took off 4 bases at V and 5 bases at J, with 8 bases between the two ends. The CDR3 here is CSVGQGNEKLFF. CDR3 in DNA: TGCAGCGTTGGGCAGGGGAATGAAAAACTGTTTTTT.

This clone was observed a few times. The chain uses TRBV19 and TRBJ2-3, with TRBD1 matching 10 bases. Germline V gene sequence: CDR1 LNHDA, CDR2 SQIVND (reference sequence). This CDR3 comprises 15 residues. V lost 4 bases to trimming and J lost 5 bases; unmatched junction nucleotides: 6. The CDR3 DNA follows: TGTGCCAGTAGTACCAGGGACAGGGGTGGAGATACGCAGTATTTT. Protein sequence: CASSTRDRGGDTQYF.

This clone was seen a handful of times. The CDR3 protein is CASSSQLAGAVEQYF. The CDR3, as DNA: TGTGCCAGCAGTTCCCAACTAGCGGGAGCGGTGGAGCAGTACTTC. The V gene is TRBV28, the J gene TRBJ2-7; TRBD2 aligns across 11 bases. The ends lost 4 bases at V and 7 bases at J; junction bases unmatched: 9. This CDR3 contains 15 residues. The germline V gene encodes CDR1 MDHEN and CDR2 SYDVKM.

V is TRBV5-4 and J is TRBJ1-2, with 9 bases aligning to TRBD1. Germline assignment: CDR1 SGHNT and CDR2 YYREEE (reference sequence). The CDR3 contains 15 residues. The V segment lost 3 bases and the J segment 7 bases; nucleotides outside the gene matches: 10. The CDR3 protein is CASSSLFDRGSGYTF. CDR3 DNA: TGTGCCAGCAGCTCACTTTTCGACAGGGGGTCTGGCTACACCTTC.

In this sample, this clone turned up once. This chain joins TRBV29-1 and TRBJ2-5, with TRBD1 matching 10 bases. The end of the DNA fits TRBJ2-7 better, so the J call may be wrong. CDR1 is SQVTM, CDR2 ANQGSEA, per germline. The CDR3 length is 16 residues. Here the CDR3 DNA reads TGCAGCGTTGAGGGGCCCCGTGACAGGGGGCCCTACGAGCAGTACTTC. Translating it yields CSVEGPRDRGPYEQYF.

This clone was observed a handful of times. The chain recombines TRBV6-1 with TRBJ1-2; D remains unclear. Germline CDR1 MNHNS, CDR2 SASEGT. This CDR3 is 13 amino acids long. Between the trimmed V and J ends, which lost 6 bases and 2 bases, there was a span of 10 bases. The CDR3 reads CASRVQLNYGYTF. In nucleotides, the CDR3 is TGTGCCAGCAGAGTACAGCTAAACTATGGCTACACCTTC.

As DNA, the CDR3 is TGTGCCAGCAGCCGGAGAGAGGGTGTGATAGATACGCAGTATTTT. This gives the protein CASSRREGVIDTQYF. This sequence joins TRBV5-4 and TRBJ2-3, with a tentative D call TRBD2 (5 bases). In germline, CDR1 is SGHNT, CDR2 YYREEE (reference sequence). V lost 4 bases and J lost 5, with 17 bases in between. The CDR3 has 15 residues.

This clone was detected a few times. The CDR3 region is CSGHSGGNTEAFF. In DNA form, the CDR3 reads TGCAGCGGCCATTCGGGGGGAAACACTGAAGCTTTCTTT. The rearrangement uses TRBV29-1 and TRBJ1-1; D is perhaps TRBD1 (5 bases). This CDR3 has 13 amino acids. V shed 7 bases and J shed 2 bases, with 14 bases lying between them. Germline-derived CDR1 and CDR2 are SQVTM and ANQGSEA.

The V and J genes are TRBV5-1 and TRBJ2-5, with 7 positions matching TRBD2. CDR3 length equals 15 residues. V gave up 3 bases and J gave up 3 bases; unmatched junction bases: 8. Germline CDR1 reads SGHRS; CDR2 reads YFSETQ. This chain's CDR3 is CASSWGGSREETQYF. DNA for the CDR3: TGCGCCAGCAGCTGGGGGGGGAGTCGGGAAGAGACCCAGTACTTC.

This clone showed up just a few times. The CDR3 is CASSLGDRGLYNEQFF. CDR3 DNA: TGCGCCAGCAGCTTGGGGGACAGGGGGCTCTACAATGAGCAGTTCTTC. The chain uses TRBV5-1 and TRBJ2-1, with 12 bases lining up with TRBD1. CDR3 size: 16 residues. V shed 0 bases, J shed 3 bases, and the junction held 1 base outside the gene matches. Germline CDR1 and CDR2: SGHRS and YFSETQ.

The sample holds a few counts of this clone. The chain recombines TRBV7-9 with TRBJ2-1; no clear D gene. The CDR3 consists of 18 residues. The germline gives CDR1 SEHNR, CDR2 FQNEAQ (reference sequence). V gave up 5 bases and J gave up 2 bases, with 22 bases separating them. CDR3 nucleotide sequence: TGTGCCAGCAGCCTCCGCAGCCGATTAGCAGAAACCTACAATGAGCAGTTCTTC. Its protein is CASSLRSRLAETYNEQFF. The whole variable domain, filled in from reference TRBV7-9 and TRBJ2-1, reads DTGVSQNPRHKITKRGQNVTFRCDPISEHNRLYWYRQTLGQGPEFLTYFQNEAQLEKSRLLSDRFSAERPKGSFSTLEIQRTEQGDSAMYLCASSLRSRLAETYNEQFFGPGTRLTVL.

This clone showed up just a few times. The gene calls are TRBV30 and TRBJ2-1; no reliable D call. Trimming pared 1 base from V and 0 bases from J, leaving 7 bases between. CDR1 is GTSNPN, CDR2 SVGIG, per germline (reference sequence). The CDR3 spans 14 residues. The CDR3 DNA reads TGTGCCTGGAGTGACTGGAGCTCCTACAATGAGCAGTTCTTC. This codes for CAWSDWSSYNEQFF.

The gene calls are TRBV7-2 and TRBJ2-1; the D gene is possibly TRBD2 (6 bases). The V and J ends lost 4 bases and 9 bases respectively, with 19 bases between them. The CDR3 is made up of 15 amino acids. Germline-derived CDR1 and CDR2 are SGHTA and FQGNSA. CDR3 nucleotides: TGTGCCAGCAGCTCGAAGACTAGTGACGTTGGTGAGCAGTTCTTC. This translates into CASSSKTSDVGEQFF.

This clone was recorded a few times. The chain is built from TRBV5-4 and TRBJ1-1, with TRBD1 identical over 7 bases. Germline lookup yields CDR1 SGHNT and CDR2 YYREEE (reference sequence). Trimming took 0 bases from V and 0 from J; bases not matched to a gene: 5. CDR3 size: 16 residues. The CDR3 coding sequence is TGTGCCAGCAGCTTGGGGGGGACAGTGATGAACACTGAAGCTTTCTTT. Residues: CASSLGGTVMNTEAFF.

This clone was observed a handful of times. The chain recombines TRBV15 with TRBJ2-5, with no clear D. Germline V CDR1 and CDR2: LNHNV, YYDKDF (reference sequence). Trimming cost V 4 bases and J 4 bases, with 13 bases left between them. The CDR3 loop spans 14 amino acids. The CDR3: CATSTYSGGETQYF. The CDR3 DNA reads TGTGCCACCAGCACCTACTCTGGCGGAGAGACCCAGTACTTC.

The CDR3 nucleotides are TGCGCCAGCAGCCAAGGGGGCAGGGAGACCCAGTACTTC. It codes for CASSQGGRETQYF. V and J are TRBV4-1 and TRBJ2-5; D possibly corresponds to TRBD1 (5 bases). The CDR3 runs to 13 residues. Between the trimmed V and J ends, which lost 1 base and 5 bases, there was a span of 8 bases. Germline CDR1 reads MGHRA; CDR2 reads YSYEKL.

This clone has just a few counts. This same CDR3 is encoded by further DNA sequences in the sample. V and J are TRBV20-1 and TRBJ2-1, with D unresolved. The CDR3 loop spans 11 amino acids. CDR1 and CDR2 (germline): DFQATT, SNEGSKA (reference sequence). Trimming took off 3 bases at V and 4 bases at J, with 4 bases between the two ends. Here the CDR3 reads CSASPYNEQFF. CDR3 sequence (DNA): TGCAGTGCTAGTCCGTACAATGAGCAGTTCTTC.

This rearrangement joins TRBV7-3 to TRBJ1-5; D ambiguous. This CDR3 is built from 13 residues. CDR1 and CDR2 from the germline V gene are SGHTA and FQGTGA. Trimming cost V 1 base and J 6 bases, with 7 bases left between them. The CDR3 nucleotides are TGTGCCAGCAGCTTAAGCGGGAGTCAGCCCCAGCATTTT. This translates into CASSLSGSQPQHF.

This chain uses TRBV6-5 with TRBJ1-2, with D perhaps matching TRBD1 (5 bases). The ends were cut back, 0 bases at V and 0 bases at J, with 11 bases in the middle. CDR3 length equals 16 residues. Germline CDR1 and CDR2: MNHEY and SVGAGI. CDR3 loop: CASSYSGTAPNYGYTF. The CDR3 DNA follows: TGTGCCAGCAGTTACTCTGGGACTGCGCCTAACTATGGCTACACCTTC.

V and J are TRBV7-2 and TRBJ2-3; the match to TRBD2 covers 7 bases. The CDR3 covers 16 residues. Trimming took 5 bases from V and 2 from J; bases not matched to a gene: 10. Germline V gene lookup returns CDR1 SGHTA and CDR2 FQGNSA. The CDR3 spells CASSPGGTTSTDTQYF. For the CDR3, the DNA is TGTGCCAGCAGCCCCGGGGGGACGACCTCCACAGATACGCAGTATTTT.

This clone was seen more than once but under ten times. The rearrangement links TRBV2 to TRBJ1-2; D is unclear. V was pared by 0 bases and J by 5 bases, with 10 bases between. The CDR3 has 14 residues. From germline, CDR1 is SNHLY and CDR2 FYNNEI. CDR3 amino acids: CASSEASRGYGYTF. In DNA form, the CDR3 reads TGTGCCAGCAGTGAAGCCAGTCGGGGATATGGCTACACCTTC.

The chain carries TRBV5-6 and TRBJ2-2, with 7 nucleotides matching TRBD2. This CDR3 is 18 amino acids long. The V and J ends lost 4 bases and 0 bases, in that order; junction bases with no gene match: 12. Germline V gene lookup returns CDR1 SGHDT and CDR2 YYEEEE. Written as DNA, the CDR3 is TGTGCCAGCAGCCCGGGACTACGGAGAAATACGAACACCGGGGAGCTGTTTTTT. It specifies CASSPGLRRNTNTGELFF.

The rearrangement uses TRBV14 and TRBJ1-1; the match to TRBD1 covers 9 bases. The CDR3 is 14 amino acids. V trimming: 6 bases; J trimming: 1 base; junction bases outside the gene matches: 3. Germline V CDR1 and CDR2: SGHDN, FVKESK. The CDR3 here is CASRGTGRNTEAFF. As DNA, the CDR3 is TGTGCCAGCAGGGGGACAGGGCGGAACACTGAAGCTTTCTTT.

The chain employs TRBV18 and TRBJ2-1, with D possibly being TRBD2 (5 bases). V was trimmed by 6 bases and J by 2 bases, leaving 17 bases between them. CDR3 length equals 16 residues. Germline CDR1 is KGHSH and CDR2 is LQKENI. Here the CDR3 reads CASSPYELAAYNEQFF. As DNA, the CDR3 is TGTGCCAGCTCCCCCTACGAGCTAGCTGCCTACAATGAGCAGTTCTTC.

This clone was detected a few times. This rearrangement joins TRBV7-3 to TRBJ2-5; 11 bases map to TRBD2. The CDR3 has 16 residues. V was pared by 4 bases and J by 5 bases, with 9 bases of the junction left unmatched. From germline, CDR1 is SGHTA and CDR2 FQGTGA. For the CDR3, the DNA is TGTGCCAGCAGCTCCGGGACTAGCGGTACCAGGGAGACCCAGTACTTC. Translating gives CASSSGTSGTRETQYF. Complete variable domain (other parts from reference TRBV7-3 and TRBJ2-5): GAGVSQTPSNKVTEKGKYVELRCDPISGHTALYWYRQSLGQGPEFLIYFQGTGAADDSGLPNDRFFAVRPEGSVSTLKIQRTERGDSAVYLCASSSGTSGTRETQYFGPGTRLLVL.